The 28 T cell receptor beta chains below come from one sample, sequenced in a study of tissue T cells after allogeneic stem cell transplantation. Some clones are missing from TCRdb's copy, which holds only in-frame ones; the method was immunoSEQ multiplex PCR. The profile shows over a thousand clones, 56% of them singletons. The time point: mouse harvest day 14 after allogeneic transplant. Tail vein injection delivered 10^7 T-cell-depleted bone marrow cells and 10^6 splenic CD5+ T cells. Source material: liver tissue. The receptor set was obtained from a female BALB/c mouse given C57BL/6 T cells with graft-versus-host disease after an allogeneic hematopoietic cell transplant.

This clone was detected only once. Gene names refer to mouse genes. The read ends 1 residue shy of where the CDR3 ends; the end is completed using the germline J gene. The chain employs TRBV26 and TRBJ2-4, with TRBD1 matching 7 bases. Germline CDR1 and CDR2: KGHPV and FQNQEV (reference sequence). This CDR3 is 14 amino acids long. Trimming took 0 bases from V and 5 from J; bases not matched to a gene: 2. CDR3 region: CASSLSTGTNTLYF. The CDR3 DNA, read in part, is TGTGCCAGCAGTCTGTCGACAGGGACAAACACCTTGTAC.

This clone has only a few counts. The gene names given are mouse names. From the germline J gene comes the end of the CDR3, since the read stops 1 residue before it. V gene TRBV15 combines with J gene TRBJ1-2, with D tentatively TRBD1 (5 bases). Germline V gene data show CDR1 as SGHND and CDR2 as FRSKSL. V was trimmed by 3 bases and J by 2 bases, leaving 7 bases between them. There are 13 residues in the CDR3. The covered CDR3 bases are TGTGCCAGCAGTTTTCGGGGGAACTCCGACTACACC. It yields the protein CASSFRGNSDYT. The whole CDR3 protein reads CASSFRGNSDYTF.

Turning to this clone: These gene names are mouse names. The CDR3 is cut off 1 residue early in the read; its end comes from the germline J gene. The chain uses TRBV12-1 and TRBJ2-1; D is undetermined. The CDR3 contains 14 residues. V was shortened by 0 bases and J by 0 bases, with 5 bases between the two germline ends. Germline CDR1 and CDR2: SGHSN and HYEKVE. This CDR3 is CASSLAYNYAEQFF. The part of the CDR3 DNA that was read is TGTGCCAGCTCTCTCGCATATAACTATGCTGAGCAGTTC.

This clone was found a few times. The gene names here belong to mouse. The sequence runs out 1 residue before the end of the CDR3; the remainder is reconstructed from the germline J gene. The chain has TRBV16 and TRBJ2-7; 7 nucleotides agree with TRBD1. V shed 4 bases, J shed 0 bases, and the junction held 3 bases outside the gene matches. Germline CDR1 and CDR2: SGHSA and FRNQAP. CDR3 length: 14 residues. The CDR3 bases that were read are TGTGCAAGCAGCTCGACAGGGAGCTCCTATGAACAGTAC. This translates into CASSSTGSSYEQY. The entire CDR3 protein is CASSSTGSSYEQYF.

With respect to this clone: Gene names are mouse gene names. The CDR3 is CASSSRLGGSQNTLYF. CDR3 DNA, as far as it was read: TGTGCCAGCAGCTCCCGACTGGGGGGAAGTCAAAACACCTTGTAC. V gene TRBV3 combines with J gene TRBJ2-4, with 10 bases aligning to TRBD2. The read is 1 residue too short to cover the CDR3 end, so that end is filled in from the germline J gene. The CDR3 covers 16 residues. Germline trimming cut 4 bases from V and 0 bases from J; bases unmatched to any gene: 4. Germline-derived CDR1 and CDR2 are SNHLY and FYNGKV (reference sequence). Drawing the rest from reference TRBV3 and TRBJ2-4, the complete variable domain is GPKVLQIPSHQIIDMGQMVTLNCDPVSNHLYFYWYKQILGQQMEFLVNFYNGKVMEKSKLFKDQFSVERPDGSYFTLKIQPTALEDSAVYFCASSSRLGGSQNTLYFGAGTRLSVL.

About this clone itself: Mouse gene names apply. Coverage ceases 1 residue before the CDR3 finishes, and the germline J gene fills in the end. This sequence joins TRBV26 and TRBJ2-1; D gene uncertain. CDR1 KGHPV and CDR2 FQNQEV come from the germline V gene (reference sequence). Trimming pared 2 bases from V and 3 bases from J, leaving 5 bases between. The CDR3 contains 13 residues. The sequenced part of the CDR3 DNA is TGTGCCAGCAGTCTGGGGTTCTATGCTGAGCAGTTC. Protein sequence: CASSLGFYAEQF. The full CDR3 is CASSLGFYAEQFF. The whole variable domain, filled in from reference TRBV26 and TRBJ2-1, reads NSKVIQTPRYLVKGQGQKAKMRCIPEKGHPVVFWYQQNKNNEFKFLINFQNQEVLQQIDMTEKRFSAECPSNSPCSLEIQSSEAGDSALYLCASSLGFYAEQFFGPGTRLTVL.

Of note for this clone: The gene symbols are mouse symbols. With the read ending 1 residue before the CDR3 end, the germline J gene is used to fill in that end. V usage is TRBV26 and J usage is TRBJ2-1; D might be TRBD2 (5 bases). The CDR3 sequence is 13 residues long. The V end was cut by 2 bases, the J end by 4 bases, with 6 bases between. The V gene's germline CDR1 is KGHPV and CDR2 FQNQEV (reference sequence). The part of the CDR3 DNA that was read is TGTGCCAGCAGTCTGCACTGGTATGCTGAGCAGTTC. It translates to CASSLHWYAEQF. From start to end, the CDR3 is CASSLHWYAEQFF.

Concerning this clone: It is likely a read error: a sequence one base away is far more abundant. Mouse germline and gene names are used. The DNA ends 1 residue before the CDR3 does, and the rest of the CDR3 is filled in from the germline J gene. The chain links TRBV13-3 to TRBJ2-7; no firm D call. Germline V gene sequence: CDR1 NNHDY, CDR2 SYVADS. Trimming left V 3 bases short and J 0 bases short, with 4 bases between. CDR3 length equals 12 residues. CDR3 region: CASSANSYEQYF. Partial CDR3 DNA: TGTGCCAGCAGTGCCAACTCCTATGAACAGTAC.

This clone has a handful of counts. Gene names denote mouse genes. The sequence runs out 1 residue before the end of the CDR3; the remainder is reconstructed from the germline J gene. This chain uses TRBV5 with TRBJ2-2, with a weak D call TRBD2 (6 bases). The CDR3 has 15 residues. Germline CDR1 is LGHNA and CDR2 is YNLKQL (reference sequence). V lost 1 base to trimming and J lost 0 bases, with 6 bases between them. The CDR3 sequence: CASSQGTANTGQLYF. The sequenced CDR3 bases are TGTGCCAGCAGCCAAGGGACTGCAAACACCGGGCAGCTCTAC.

Concerning this clone: Gene names denote mouse genes. Read sequence stops 1 residue before the CDR3 end, and the germline J gene provides the missing end. Distinct nucleotide sequences in the sample also encode this CDR3. V is TRBV26 and J is TRBJ2-3, with D perhaps assigned TRBD1 or TRBD2 (5 bases each). V lost 2 bases and J lost 0, with 6 bases in between. Germline V gene lookup returns CDR1 KGHPV and CDR2 FQNQEV (reference sequence). The CDR3 has 14 residues. CDR3 residues: CASSLGASAETLYF. The DNA read from the CDR3 is TGTGCCAGCAGTCTGGGGGCGAGTGCAGAAACGCTGTAT.

Points on this clone: Germline and genes here are mouse. The read gets to within 1 residue of the CDR3 end, and the germline J gene fills in the rest. The rearrangement links TRBV1 to TRBJ1-2; perhaps TRBD1 as D (6 bases). This CDR3 contains 13 residues. Germline V gene sequence: CDR1 NSQYPW, CDR2 LRSPGD (reference sequence). Between the trimmed V and J ends, which lost 2 bases and 4 bases, there was a span of 8 bases. The CDR3 DNA, read in part, is TGCACCTGCAGTGCAAGGGGGATCTCCGACTACACC. Its protein product is CTCSARGISDYT. The entire CDR3 reads CTCSARGISDYTF. Full variable domain (rest looked up from reference TRBV1 and TRBJ1-2): VTLLEQNPRWRLVPRGQAVNLRCILKNSQYPWMSWYQQDLQKQLQWLFTLRSPGDKEVKSLPGADYLATRVTDTELRLQVANMSQGRTLYCTCSARGISDYTFGSGTRLLVI.

To note about this clone: Each gene name is a mouse one. The DNA ends 1 residue before the CDR3 does, and the rest of the CDR3 is filled in from the germline J gene. V gene TRBV26 combines with J gene TRBJ1-5; D gene ambiguous. Germline CDR1 reads KGHPV; CDR2 reads FQNQEV (reference sequence). The CDR3 consists of 13 residues. V was trimmed by 4 bases and J by 0 bases, leaving 4 bases between them. The DNA read from the CDR3 is TGTGCCAGCAGTCCGGCTAACAACCAGGCTCCGCTT. Protein: CASSPANNQAPL. The whole CDR3 protein reads CASSPANNQAPLF.

With regard to this clone: Germline and genes: mouse. The CDR3 end is not reached by the read, which stops 1 residue before it; the germline J gene fills it in. The chain is built from TRBV26 and TRBJ2-1; the match to TRBD2 covers 7 bases. CDR1 is KGHPV and CDR2 is FQNQEV in the germline V gene (reference sequence). The CDR3 is 15 residues long. Unmatched junction bases numbered 3, after V lost 3 bases and J lost 1 base. CDR3 bases read: TGTGCCAGCAGTCTTTGGGGGGTCAACTATGCTGAGCAGTTC. Translated: CASSLWGVNYAEQF. The complete CDR3 protein is CASSLWGVNYAEQFF.

Only a few counts were recorded for this clone. The genes are named according to mouse. The read stops 1 residue short of the end of the CDR3; the missing end is completed from the germline J gene. V gene TRBV13-1 combines with J gene TRBJ2-7; D is unresolved. CDR1 is NSHNY and CDR2 is SYGAGN in the germline V gene. This CDR3 has 12 amino acids. The ends were cut back, 4 bases at V and 4 bases at J, with 9 bases in the middle. CDR3 residues: CASSKEGYEQYF. Incomplete CDR3 DNA: TGTGCCAGCAGTAAGGAGGGTTATGAACAGTAC.

Relative to its sample, this clone is large. The genes are named according to mouse. CDR3 bases read: TGTGCCAGCAGTTTAGGGGGGGGCTATGCTGAGCAGTTC. Its protein is CASSLGGGYAEQF. The whole CDR3 protein reads CASSLGGGYAEQFF. The chain carries TRBV15 and TRBJ2-1; the match to TRBD2 covers 7 bases. The observed sequence ends 1 residue before the CDR3 terminus, with the missing tail filled in from the germline J gene. CDR1 and CDR2 from the germline V gene are SGHND and FRSKSL. The CDR3 runs to 14 residues. The V gene end was trimmed by 1 base and the J gene end by 3 bases; junction bases not matched to a gene: 0.

This clone was seen a handful of times. Germline and genes here are mouse. The missing CDR3 end, 1 residue past where the read stops, is filled in from the germline J gene. The gene calls are TRBV13-1 and TRBJ2-5; tentatively, D is TRBD2 (6 bases). The CDR3 runs to 13 residues. Germline V gene lookup returns CDR1 NSHNY and CDR2 SYGAGN. Trimming took off 2 bases at V and 3 bases at J, with 7 bases between the two ends. The CDR3 protein is CASSEWGQDTQYF. The DNA read from the CDR3 is TGTGCCAGCAGTGAATGGGGGCAAGACACCCAGTAC.

A single count supports this clone. The gene names given are mouse names. The read gets to within 1 residue of the CDR3 end, and the germline J gene fills in the rest. The chain employs TRBV12-1 and TRBJ2-7; 8 nucleotides match TRBD1. This CDR3 spans 13 amino acids. Germline V gene data show CDR1 as SGHSN and CDR2 as HYEKVE. With 4 bases clipped from V and 7 bases from J, the junction kept 8 bases outside the gene matches. The CDR3 bases that were read are TGTGCCAGCTCCCCTCAGGGGGCGCGGGAACAGTAC. It translates to CASSPQGAREQY. From start to end, the CDR3 is CASSPQGAREQYF.

Comment on this clone: Here the gene names and germline are mouse. The CDR3 is cut off 1 residue early in the read; its end comes from the germline J gene. V usage is TRBV31 and J usage is TRBJ2-7; TRBD1 agrees at 8 bases. The CDR3 consists of 15 residues. Germline trimming cut 0 bases from V and 5 bases from J; bases unmatched to any gene: 9. CDR1 is GKSSPN, CDR2 SITVG, per germline. This chain's CDR3 is CAWSLGAGGAHEQYF. CDR3 DNA (partial): TGTGCCTGGAGTCTAGGGGCAGGGGGCGCCCATGAACAGTAC.

Of note for this clone: Each gene name is a mouse one. The read gets to within 1 residue of the CDR3 end, and the germline J gene fills in the rest. The V and J genes are TRBV26 and TRBJ1-4, with 7 bases that match TRBD1. This CDR3 is 15 amino acids long. CDR1 and CDR2 (germline): KGHPV, FQNQEV (reference sequence). With 0 bases clipped from V and 5 bases from J, the junction kept 3 bases outside the gene matches. CDR3 DNA, as far as it was read: TGTGCCAGCAGTCTGTCGGCAGGGGGTAACGAAAGATTATTT. Residues: CASSLSAGGNERLF. The whole CDR3 region reads CASSLSAGGNERLFF.

This clone was detected only a few times. Gene and germline names: mouse. The read halts 1 residue ahead of the CDR3 end, with the missing end drawn from the germline J gene. The rearrangement joins TRBV13-3 to TRBJ2-5, with no clear D. The V gene's germline CDR1 is NNHDY and CDR2 SYVADS. This CDR3 comprises 12 residues. V was cut by 2 bases and J by 1 base, with 2 bases left in between. CDR3 DNA (partial): TGTGCCAGCAGTGACGACCAAGACACCCAGTAC. Translating gives CASSDDQDTQY. In full, the CDR3 reads CASSDDQDTQYF.

In this sample, this clone turned up a few times. The genes are named according to mouse. From the germline J gene comes the end of the CDR3, since the read stops 1 residue before it. The chain employs TRBV17 and TRBJ2-3; 13 positions match TRBD2. CDR3 length equals 16 residues. CDR1 is MNHDT and CDR2 is YYDKIL in the germline V gene. The V gene end was trimmed by 6 bases and the J gene end by 1 base; junction bases not matched to a gene: 4. CDR3 DNA (partial): TGTGCTAGCAGGGACTGGGGGGGCAGAGGTGCAGAAACGCTGTAT. As protein: CASRDWGGRGAETLY. The full CDR3 reads CASRDWGGRGAETLYF.

A remark on this clone: The gene names here belong to mouse. The sequenced part of the CDR3 DNA is TGTGCCAGCAGCCTTCTACTGGGGGGGGCTGAACAGTAC. Translating gives CASSLLLGGAEQY. The whole CDR3 sequence reads CASSLLLGGAEQYF. The genes are TRBV5 and TRBJ2-7, with 10 nucleotides matching TRBD2. The read ends 1 residue shy of where the CDR3 ends; the end is completed using the germline J gene. The CDR3 loop spans 14 amino acids. The V segment lost 4 bases and the J segment 6 bases; nucleotides outside the gene matches: 6. Germline CDR1 and CDR2: LGHNA and YNLKQL (reference sequence).

Points on this clone: Gene names are mouse gene names. Read data end 1 residue before the CDR3 end; the end is taken from the germline J gene. V and J are TRBV14 and TRBJ2-5; no firm D call. Germline CDR1 reads SGHDT; CDR2 reads FRDEAV. V gave up 2 bases and J gave up 5 bases, with 12 bases separating them. This CDR3 region has 14 residues. CDR3 protein: CASSLRGWRDTQYF. The CDR3 DNA, read in part, is TGTGCCAGCAGTTTAAGAGGGTGGCGAGACACCCAGTAC.

This clone was detected only a few times. Each gene name is a mouse one. The CDR3 end is not reached by the read, which stops 1 residue before it; the germline J gene fills it in. The genes are TRBV13-1 and TRBJ2-7; D not resolved. Germline V gene sequence: CDR1 NSHNY, CDR2 SYGAGN. The V end lost 2 bases, the J end lost 4 bases, and 4 bases lay between the germline ends. This CDR3 has 11 residues. The CDR3 here is CASSDNYEQYF. CDR3 DNA, as far as it was read: TGTGCCAGCAGTGACAATTATGAACAGTAC.

This clone has just a few counts. Germline and genes here are mouse. The read stops 1 residue short of the end of the CDR3; the missing end is completed from the germline J gene. This chain joins TRBV20 and TRBJ1-4; D remains ambiguous. Trimming shortened V by 0 bases and J by 7 bases, and 6 bases separated the two germline ends. The germline V gene has CDR1 GFQATS and CDR2 STVNSAI. The CDR3 length is 12 residues. The CDR3 reads CGAREGIERLFF. The covered CDR3 bases are TGTGGTGCTAGGGAGGGCATCGAAAGATTATTT.

Notes on this clone: The listed genes are named as in mouse. The read stops 1 residue short of the end of the CDR3; the missing end is completed from the germline J gene. The chain couples TRBV16 to TRBJ2-7; TRBD2 aligns across 10 bases. V trimming: 0 bases; J trimming: 4 bases; junction bases outside the gene matches: 0. Germline CDR1 and CDR2: SGHSA and FRNQAP. The CDR3 extends over 14 amino acids. The CDR3 loop reads CASSLELGGYEQYF. The covered CDR3 bases are TGTGCAAGCAGCTTAGAACTGGGGGGGTATGAACAGTAC.

Of note for this clone: Genes here carry mouse names. The observed sequence ends 1 residue before the CDR3 terminus, with the missing tail filled in from the germline J gene. V usage is TRBV23 and J usage is TRBJ1-4; TRBD1 reflects the table's D call only, with no check against the DNA. CDR3 length: 15 amino acids. The germline gives CDR1 KGHTA, CDR2 FQNQQP. The CDR3 loop reads CSSSPGTFSNERLFF. The part of the CDR3 DNA that was read is TGCTCCAGCAGTCCCGGGACATTTTCCAACGAAAGATTATTT.

As regards this clone: The listed genes are named as in mouse. The CDR3 is cut off 1 residue early in the read; its end comes from the germline J gene. This chain links TRBV2 with TRBJ1-2, with 7 bases aligning to TRBD1. The CDR3 has 15 residues. Germline CDR1 is LGHNA and CDR2 is YSYQKL. V was pared by 3 bases and J by 0 bases, with 4 bases of the junction left unmatched. The part of the CDR3 DNA that was read is TGTGCCAGCAGCCACGGGACAGTTGCAAACTCCGACTACACC. Translating gives CASSHGTVANSDYT. The whole CDR3 sequence reads CASSHGTVANSDYTF.